Presented here are 2 T cell receptor beta chains from one specimen sequenced in a study of blood T cells in healthy people across ages. Alongside a J-beta primer mix, a sample-barcoded 5' primer served in a second PCR lasting roughly 6 to 12 cycles. TCRdb itself ran the 5' RACE reads through MiXCR, one entry per CDR3 protein. This sample has some 1.8 million distinct CDR3 sequences, with about two fifths found just once. Material for sequencing was blood. These receptors all come from a human donor in good health.

The V call is TRBV27, the J call TRBJ1-2; maybe TRBD1 (6 bases). Trimming left V 4 bases short and J 4 bases short, with 25 bases between. CDR1 and CDR2 from the germline V gene are MNHEY and SMNVEV (reference sequence). The CDR3 sequence is 18 residues long. Here the CDR3 reads CASSSSIITAGQPYGYTF. Written as DNA, the CDR3 is TGTGCCAGCAGTTCGTCAATTATTACGGCAGGACAGCCCTATGGCTACACCTTC.

This clonotype was recorded a few times. This chain uses TRBV7-2 with TRBJ2-5; 8 bases are a match to TRBD1. The CDR3 has 15 residues. The V segment lost 4 bases and the J segment 3 bases; nucleotides outside the gene matches: 7. From germline, CDR1 is SGHTA and CDR2 FQGNSA. This chain's CDR3 is CASSSHGTGKETQYF. Here the CDR3 DNA reads TGTGCCAGCAGCTCACACGGGACAGGAAAAGAGACCCAGTACTTC.